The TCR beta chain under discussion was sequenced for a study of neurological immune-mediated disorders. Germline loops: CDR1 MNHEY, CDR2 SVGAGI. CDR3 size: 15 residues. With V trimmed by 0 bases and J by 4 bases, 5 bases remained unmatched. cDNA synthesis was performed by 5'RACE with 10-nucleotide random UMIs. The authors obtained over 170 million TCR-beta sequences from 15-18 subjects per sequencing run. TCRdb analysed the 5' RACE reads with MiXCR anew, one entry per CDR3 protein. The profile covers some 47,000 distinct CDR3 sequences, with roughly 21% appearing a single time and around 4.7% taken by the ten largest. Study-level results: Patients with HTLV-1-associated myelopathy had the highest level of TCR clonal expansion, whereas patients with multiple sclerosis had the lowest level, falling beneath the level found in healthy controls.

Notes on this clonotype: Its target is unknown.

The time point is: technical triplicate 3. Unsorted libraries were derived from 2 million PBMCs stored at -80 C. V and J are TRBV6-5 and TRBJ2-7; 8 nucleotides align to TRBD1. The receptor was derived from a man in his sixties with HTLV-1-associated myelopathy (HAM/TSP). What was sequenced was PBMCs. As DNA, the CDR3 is TGTGCCAGCAGTTACTCGAACCAGGGGGCTTACGAGCAGTACTTC. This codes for CASSYSNQGAYEQYF.